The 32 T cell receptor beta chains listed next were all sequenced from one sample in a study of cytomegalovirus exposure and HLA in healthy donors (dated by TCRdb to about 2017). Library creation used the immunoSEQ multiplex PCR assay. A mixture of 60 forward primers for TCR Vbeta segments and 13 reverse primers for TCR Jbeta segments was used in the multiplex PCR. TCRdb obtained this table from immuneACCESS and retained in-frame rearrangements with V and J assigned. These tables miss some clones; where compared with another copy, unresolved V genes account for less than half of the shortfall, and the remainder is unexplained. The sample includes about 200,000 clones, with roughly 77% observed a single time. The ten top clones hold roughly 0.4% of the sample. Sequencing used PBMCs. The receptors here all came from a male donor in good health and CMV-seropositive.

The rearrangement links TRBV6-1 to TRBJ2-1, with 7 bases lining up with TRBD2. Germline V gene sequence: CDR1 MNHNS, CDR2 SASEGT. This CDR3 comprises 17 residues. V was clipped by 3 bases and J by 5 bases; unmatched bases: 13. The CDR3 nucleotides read TGTGCCAGCAGTGAGGCGTTGGCGGGAGTGTTACACAATGAGCAGTTCTTC. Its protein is CASSEALAGVLHNEQFF.

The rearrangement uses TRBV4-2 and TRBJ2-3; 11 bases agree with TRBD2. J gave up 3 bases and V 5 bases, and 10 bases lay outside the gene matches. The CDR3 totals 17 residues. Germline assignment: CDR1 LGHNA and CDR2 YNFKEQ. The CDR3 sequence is CASSFVVAGGLTDTQYF. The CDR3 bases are TGTGCCAGCAGCTTTGTGGTAGCGGGGGGGCTGACAGATACGCAGTATTTT.

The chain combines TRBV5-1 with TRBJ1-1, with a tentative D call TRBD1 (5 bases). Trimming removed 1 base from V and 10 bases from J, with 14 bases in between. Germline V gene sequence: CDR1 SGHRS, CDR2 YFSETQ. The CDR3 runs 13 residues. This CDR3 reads CASSLSGGRVAFF. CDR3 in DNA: TGCGCCAGCAGCTTGTCCGGTGGCAGGGTAGCTTTCTTT. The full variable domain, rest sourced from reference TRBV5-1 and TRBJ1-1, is KAGVTQTPRYLIKTRGQQVTLSCSPISGHRSVSWYQQTPGQGLQFLFEYFSETQRNKGNFPGRFSGRQFSNSRSEMNVSTLELGDSALYLCASSLSGGRVAFFGQGTRLTVV.

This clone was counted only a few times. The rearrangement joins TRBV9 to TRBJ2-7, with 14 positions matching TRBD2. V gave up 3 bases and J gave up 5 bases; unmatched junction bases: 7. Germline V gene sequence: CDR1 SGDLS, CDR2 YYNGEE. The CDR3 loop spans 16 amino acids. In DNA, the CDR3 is TGTGCCAGCAGCGCAGGGACTAGCGGGAGTTCCGACGAGCAGTACTTC. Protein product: CASSAGTSGSSDEQYF.

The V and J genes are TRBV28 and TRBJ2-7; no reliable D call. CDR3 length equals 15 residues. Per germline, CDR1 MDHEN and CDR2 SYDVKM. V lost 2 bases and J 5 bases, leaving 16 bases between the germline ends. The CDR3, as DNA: TGTGCCAGCAGTTTAGAATTGGCCCGTACCCACGAGCAGTACTTC. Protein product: CASSLELARTHEQYF.

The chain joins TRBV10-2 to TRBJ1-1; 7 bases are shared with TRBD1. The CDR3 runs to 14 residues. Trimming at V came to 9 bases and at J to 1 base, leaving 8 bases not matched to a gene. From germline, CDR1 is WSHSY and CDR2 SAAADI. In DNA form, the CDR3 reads TGCGCCAGTAAACCGGGACAGACGAACACTGAAGCTTTCTTT. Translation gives CASKPGQTNTEAFF.

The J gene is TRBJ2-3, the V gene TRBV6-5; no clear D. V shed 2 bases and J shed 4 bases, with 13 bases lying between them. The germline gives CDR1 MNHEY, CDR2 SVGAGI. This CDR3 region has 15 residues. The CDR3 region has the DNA TGTGCCAGCAGTTACGGCCAGGTTGGTTCAGATACGCAGTATTTT. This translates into CASSYGQVGSDTQYF.

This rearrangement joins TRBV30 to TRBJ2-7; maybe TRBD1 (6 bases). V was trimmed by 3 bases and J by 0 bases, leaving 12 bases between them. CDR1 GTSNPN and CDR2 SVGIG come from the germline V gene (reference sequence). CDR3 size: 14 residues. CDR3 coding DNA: TGTGCCTGGAGGCCCAGGGGCCTCTCCTACGAGCAGTACTTC. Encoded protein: CAWRPRGLSYEQYF.

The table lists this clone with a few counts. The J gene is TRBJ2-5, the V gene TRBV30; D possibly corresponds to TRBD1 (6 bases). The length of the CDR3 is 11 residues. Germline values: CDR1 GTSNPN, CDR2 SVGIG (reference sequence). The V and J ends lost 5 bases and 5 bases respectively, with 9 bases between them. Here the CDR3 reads CAWGRGETQYF. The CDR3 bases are TGTGCCTGGGGTAGGGGGGAGACCCAGTACTTC.

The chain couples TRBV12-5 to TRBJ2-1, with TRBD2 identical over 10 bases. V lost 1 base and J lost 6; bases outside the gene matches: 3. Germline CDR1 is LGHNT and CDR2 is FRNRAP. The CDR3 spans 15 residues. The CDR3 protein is CASGLGLAGPNEQFF. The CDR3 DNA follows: TGTGCTAGTGGTTTGGGACTAGCGGGCCCCAATGAGCAGTTCTTC.

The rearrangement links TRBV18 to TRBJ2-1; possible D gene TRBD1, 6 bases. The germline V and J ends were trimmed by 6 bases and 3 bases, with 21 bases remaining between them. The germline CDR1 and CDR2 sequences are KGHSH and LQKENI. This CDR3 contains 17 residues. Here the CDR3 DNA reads TGTGCCAGCTCGACTACGAAGACAGGTGAACACTACAATGAGCAGTTCTTC. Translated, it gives CASSTTKTGEHYNEQFF.

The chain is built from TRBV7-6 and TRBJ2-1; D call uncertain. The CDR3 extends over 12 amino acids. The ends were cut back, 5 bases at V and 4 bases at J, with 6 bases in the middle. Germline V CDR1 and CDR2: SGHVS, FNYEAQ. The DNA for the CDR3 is TGTGCCAGCAGCCCCCTGTACAATGAGCAGTTCTTC. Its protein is CASSPLYNEQFF.

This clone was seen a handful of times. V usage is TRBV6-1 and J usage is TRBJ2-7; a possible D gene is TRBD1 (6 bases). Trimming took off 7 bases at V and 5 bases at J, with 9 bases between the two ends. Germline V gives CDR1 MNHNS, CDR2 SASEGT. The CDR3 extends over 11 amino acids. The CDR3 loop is CASTGDHEQYF. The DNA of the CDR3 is TGTGCCAGCACAGGGGACCACGAGCAGTACTTC.

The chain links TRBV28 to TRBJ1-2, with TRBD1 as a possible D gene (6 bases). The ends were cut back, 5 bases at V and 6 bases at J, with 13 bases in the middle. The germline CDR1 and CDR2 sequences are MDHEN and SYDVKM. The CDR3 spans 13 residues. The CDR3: CASSPSGTHGYTF. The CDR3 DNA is TGTGCCAGCAGTCCTTCCGGGACACATGGCTACACCTTC.

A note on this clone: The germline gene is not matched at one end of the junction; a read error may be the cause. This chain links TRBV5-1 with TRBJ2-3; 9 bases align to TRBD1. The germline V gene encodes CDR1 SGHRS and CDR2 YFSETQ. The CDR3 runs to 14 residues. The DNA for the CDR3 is TGCGCCGGCAGCTTAGGACAGGGGACAGATACGCAGTATTTT. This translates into CAGSLGQGTDTQYF.

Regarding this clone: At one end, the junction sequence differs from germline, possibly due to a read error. The CDR3 bases are TGTGCCGGCAGTTCGCCAGCACCAGGGGAGGGGTTTGGCTACACCTTC. As protein: CAGSSPAPGEGFGYTF. This chain uses TRBV28 with TRBJ1-2; TRBD1 is a possible D gene (6 bases). CDR1 is MDHEN, CDR2 SYDVKM, per germline. This CDR3 has 16 residues.

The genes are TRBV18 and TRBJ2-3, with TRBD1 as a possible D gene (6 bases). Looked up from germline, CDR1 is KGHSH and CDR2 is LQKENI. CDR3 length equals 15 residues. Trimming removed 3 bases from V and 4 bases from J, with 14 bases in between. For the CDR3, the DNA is TGTGCCAGCTCACCCTTAACAGGGAAACCAGATACGCAGTATTTT. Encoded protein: CASSPLTGKPDTQYF. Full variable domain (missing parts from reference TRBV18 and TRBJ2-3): NAGVMQNPRHLVRRRGQEARLRCSPMKGHSHVYWYRQLPEEGLKFMVYLQKENIIDESGMPKERFSAEFPKEGPSILRIQQVVRGDSAAYFCASSPLTGKPDTQYFGPGTRLTVL.

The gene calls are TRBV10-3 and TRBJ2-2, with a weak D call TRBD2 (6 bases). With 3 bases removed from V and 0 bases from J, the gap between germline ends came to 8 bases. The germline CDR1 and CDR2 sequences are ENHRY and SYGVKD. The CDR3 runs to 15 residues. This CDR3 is CAISELATNTGELFF. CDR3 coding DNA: TGTGCCATCAGTGAACTAGCAACGAACACCGGGGAGCTGTTTTTT.

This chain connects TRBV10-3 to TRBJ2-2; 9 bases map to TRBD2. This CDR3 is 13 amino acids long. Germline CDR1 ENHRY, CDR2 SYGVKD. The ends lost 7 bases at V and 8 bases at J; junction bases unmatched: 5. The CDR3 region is CAIKLSGSGELFF. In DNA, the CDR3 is TGTGCCATCAAACTTAGCGGGAGTGGGGAGCTGTTTTTT.

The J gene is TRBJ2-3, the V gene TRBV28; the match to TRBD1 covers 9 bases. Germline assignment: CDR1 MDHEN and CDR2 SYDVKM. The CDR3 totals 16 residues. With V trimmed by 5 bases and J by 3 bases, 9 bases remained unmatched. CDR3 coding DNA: TGTGCCAGCAGTATACTTACAGGGGGCGGGACAGATACGCAGTATTTT. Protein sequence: CASSILTGGGTDTQYF.

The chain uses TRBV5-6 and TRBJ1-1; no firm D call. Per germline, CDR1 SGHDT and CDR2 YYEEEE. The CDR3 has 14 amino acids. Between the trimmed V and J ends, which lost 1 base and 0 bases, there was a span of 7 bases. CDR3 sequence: CASSLFELNTEAFF. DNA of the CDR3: TGTGCCAGCAGCTTGTTCGAGCTGAACACTGAAGCTTTCTTT.

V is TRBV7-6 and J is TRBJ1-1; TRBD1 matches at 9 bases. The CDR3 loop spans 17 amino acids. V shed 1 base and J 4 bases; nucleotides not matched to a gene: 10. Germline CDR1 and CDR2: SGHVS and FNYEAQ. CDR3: CASSLEGTGPLSTEAFF. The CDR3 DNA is TGTGCCAGCAGCTTAGAAGGGACAGGGCCCCTGAGCACTGAAGCTTTCTTT.

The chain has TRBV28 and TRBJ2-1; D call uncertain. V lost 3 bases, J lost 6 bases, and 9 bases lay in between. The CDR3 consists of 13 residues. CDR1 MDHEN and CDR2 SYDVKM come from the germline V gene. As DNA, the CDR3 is TGTGCCAGCAGTTTCAGGTTCGGCAATGAGCAGTTCTTC. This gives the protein CASSFRFGNEQFF.

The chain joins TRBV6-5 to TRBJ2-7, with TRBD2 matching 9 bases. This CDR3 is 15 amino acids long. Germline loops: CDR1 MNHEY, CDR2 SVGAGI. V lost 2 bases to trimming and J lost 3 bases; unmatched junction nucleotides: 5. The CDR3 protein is CASSYSGGTNYEQYF. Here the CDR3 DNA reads TGTGCCAGCAGTTACAGCGGGGGGACCAACTACGAGCAGTACTTC.

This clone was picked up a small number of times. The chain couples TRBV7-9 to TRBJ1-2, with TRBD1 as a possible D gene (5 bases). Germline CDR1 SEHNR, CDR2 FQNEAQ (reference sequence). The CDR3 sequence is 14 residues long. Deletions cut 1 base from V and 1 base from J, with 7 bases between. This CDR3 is CASSLETVNYGYTF. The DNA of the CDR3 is TGTGCCAGCAGCTTAGAGACAGTTAACTATGGCTACACCTTC.

CDR3: CASSLTGGLDTQYF. Here the CDR3 DNA reads TGTGCCAGCAGCTTAACGGGAGGGCTCGATACGCAGTATTTT. V and J are TRBV7-9 and TRBJ2-3; 8 nucleotides align to TRBD2. This CDR3 is built from 14 residues. Germline-derived CDR1 and CDR2 are SEHNR and FQNEAQ (reference sequence). Losses at the gene ends were 2 bases for V and 6 bases for J; bases not matched to a gene: 4.

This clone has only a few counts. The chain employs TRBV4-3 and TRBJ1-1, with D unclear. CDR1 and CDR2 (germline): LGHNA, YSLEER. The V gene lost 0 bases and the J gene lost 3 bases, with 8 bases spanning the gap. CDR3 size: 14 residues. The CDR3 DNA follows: TGCGCCAGCAGCCAAGATGTGAGAGACACTGAAGCTTTCTTT. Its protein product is CASSQDVRDTEAFF.

The CDR3, as DNA: TGTGCCAGCAGCTTAGAGGGGCGTAGCGGGAGCTCCTACAATGAGCAGTTCTTC. Its protein is CASSLEGRSGSSYNEQFF. The chain uses TRBV7-2 and TRBJ2-1; 9 nucleotides line up with TRBD2. Germline CDR1 is SGHTA and CDR2 is FQGNSA. CDR3 size: 18 residues. Trimming cost V 1 base and J 0 bases; bases outside gene matches: 7.

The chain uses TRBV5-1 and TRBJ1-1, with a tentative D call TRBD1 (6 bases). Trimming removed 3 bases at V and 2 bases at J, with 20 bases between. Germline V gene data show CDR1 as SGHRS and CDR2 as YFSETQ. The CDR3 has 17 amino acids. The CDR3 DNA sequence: TGCGCCAGCAGCTATCATAACCGGGGAGGGGGTAACACTGAAGCTTTCTTT. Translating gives CASSYHNRGGGNTEAFF.

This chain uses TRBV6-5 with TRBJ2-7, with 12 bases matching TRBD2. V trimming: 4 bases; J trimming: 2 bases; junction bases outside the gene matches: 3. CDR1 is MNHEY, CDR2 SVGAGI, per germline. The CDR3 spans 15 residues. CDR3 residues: CASSWRLAGAYEQYF. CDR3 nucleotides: TGTGCCAGCAGTTGGCGACTAGCGGGAGCCTACGAGCAGTACTTC.

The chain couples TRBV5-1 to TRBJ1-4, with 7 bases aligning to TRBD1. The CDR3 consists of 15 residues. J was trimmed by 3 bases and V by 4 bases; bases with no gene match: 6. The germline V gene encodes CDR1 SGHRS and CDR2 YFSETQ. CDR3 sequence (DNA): TGCGCCAGCAGCACGCTGACAGGGTCTAATGAAAAACTGTTTTTT. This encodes CASSTLTGSNEKLFF.

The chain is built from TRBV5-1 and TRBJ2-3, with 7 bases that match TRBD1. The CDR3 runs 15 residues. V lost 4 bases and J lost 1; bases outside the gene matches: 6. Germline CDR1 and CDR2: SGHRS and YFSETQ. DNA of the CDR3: TGCGCCAGCAGCAAACCGGGACAGCGCACAGATACGCAGTATTTT. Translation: CASSKPGQRTDTQYF.